Following are 22 T cell receptor beta chains from one sample sequenced in a study of CD8+CD57+ T cells in acquired aplastic anemia. Patients who underwent sequencing had shown CD8+CD57+ cell expansion by flow cytometry. According to the study, genomic DNA was the template for TCR beta VDJ and CDR3 profiling. TCRdb re-called the reads through MiXCR, storing one row per CDR3 protein. The sample has around 430,000 distinct CDR3 sequences, approximately 32% seen once; the top ten hold less than 0.85%. Sequenced: sorted CD4+, CD8+, or CD8+CD57+ T cells (not recorded which) from PBMCs. These receptors all come from a human donor with aplastic anemia.

A note on this clonotype: Being one base from a much bigger clone, this may be a read error. The chain is built from TRBV20-1 and TRBJ2-7; the D gene is possibly TRBD2 (6 bases). The CDR3 is 13 amino acids. CDR1 is DFQATT and CDR2 is SNEGSKA in the germline V gene (reference sequence). With 6 bases removed from V and 6 bases from J, the gap between germline ends came to 18 bases. The CDR3 protein is CSAVRDGACEQYF. For the CDR3, the DNA is TGCAGTGCAGTGCGGGACGGAGCCTGCGAGCAGTACTTC.

This clonotype was seen more than once but under ten times. The rearrangement links TRBV20-1 to TRBJ2-5; 7 nucleotides match TRBD1. V shed 0 bases and J 7 bases; nucleotides not matched to a gene: 8. This CDR3 contains 14 residues. The V gene's germline CDR1 is DFQATT and CDR2 SNEGSKA (reference sequence). In nucleotides, the CDR3 is TGCAGTGCTAGAGAGGGGACAGCCGTTGGGACCCAGTACTTC. Translating it yields CSAREGTAVGTQYF.

This sequence joins TRBV11-3 and TRBJ1-1; D might be TRBD1 (6 bases). Germline loops: CDR1 SGHNT, CDR2 YENEEA. V was trimmed by 0 bases and J by 3 bases, leaving 8 bases between them. The CDR3 is 14 amino acids. CDR3 sequence: CASSLDPGDTEAFF. CDR3 DNA: TGTGCCAGCAGCTTAGACCCAGGGGACACTGAAGCTTTCTTT.

The chain couples TRBV5-1 to TRBJ2-3; D is ambiguous. The CDR3 covers 14 residues. Trimming took 3 bases from V and 4 from J, leaving 12 bases between them. From germline, CDR1 is SGHRS and CDR2 YFSETQ. In nucleotides, the CDR3 is TGCGCCAGCAGCTCTCAGCAGTCCGCAGATACGCAGTATTTT. Translated: CASSSQQSADTQYF.

The chain's CDR3 is CASTTGTGVFEAFF. DNA for the CDR3: TGTGCCAGCACCACCGGGACAGGGGTTTTTGAAGCTTTCTTT. This sequence joins TRBV2 and TRBJ1-1, with 10 bases identical to TRBD1. V lost 7 bases, J lost 7 bases, and 9 bases stayed unmatched. The CDR3 sequence is 14 residues long. Looked up from germline, CDR1 is SNHLY and CDR2 is FYNNEI.

This clonotype was seen a handful of times. The chain recombines TRBV9 with TRBJ1-3; no clear D. The CDR3 contains 15 residues. V was clipped by 3 bases and J by 2 bases, with 12 bases between them. CDR1 is SGDLS, CDR2 YYNGEE, per germline. The CDR3 DNA reads TGTGCCAGCAGCGCCTCAAGGTTTCCTGGAAACACCATATATTTT. Translating it yields CASSASRFPGNTIYF.

The chain links TRBV5-6 to TRBJ2-2, with D possibly being TRBD1 (7 bases). There are 15 residues in the CDR3. Trimming stripped 5 bases from V and 1 base from J, with 12 bases between. CDR1 and CDR2 (germline): SGHDT, YYEEEE. The CDR3 spells CASRSGGWNTGELFF. In DNA form, the CDR3 reads TGTGCCAGCAGATCAGGGGGGTGGAACACCGGGGAGCTGTTTTTT.

About this clonotype: A single base separates this from a much larger clone, so it may be a read error. The chain combines TRBV7-2 with TRBJ1-3; D may be TRBD1 (6 bases). The germline gives CDR1 SGHTA, CDR2 FQGNSA. The CDR3 covers 13 residues. V lost 6 bases, J lost 6 bases, and 12 bases lay in between. CDR3 nucleotide sequence: TGTGCCAGCAGACCAGGGGTTGTAAACACCATATATTTT. Translating gives CASRPGVVNTIYF.

This clonotype was counted a few times. The rearrangement uses TRBV20-1 and TRBJ1-1; D is ambiguous. The CDR3 consists of 11 residues. CDR1 and CDR2 (germline): DFQATT, SNEGSKA (reference sequence). Trimming cost V 6 bases and J 7 bases, with 12 bases left between them. This CDR3 is CSAEDGIEAFF. CDR3 nucleotides: TGCAGTGCAGAAGACGGGATTGAAGCTTTCTTT.

The count of this clonotype is one. A read error is possible here, since a much larger clone lies one base away. Here the CDR3 omits its conserved ending phenylalanine or tryptophan, so a read error is the likely source. The chain uses TRBV7-9 and TRBJ2-5; D perhaps matches TRBD2 (5 bases). V lost 4 bases, J lost 5 bases, and 14 bases lay in between. The germline V gene has CDR1 SEHNR and CDR2 FQNEAQ (reference sequence). This CDR3 is built from 14 residues. DNA for the CDR3: TGTGCCAGCAGCTCCAGTGGACGAGGGGAGACCCAGTACCTC. This gives the protein CASSSSGRGETQYL.

As to this clonotype: A read error may explain this, as a much larger clone is one base away. The chain joins TRBV20-1 to TRBJ1-6; TRBD1 is a possible D gene (5 bases). V was trimmed by 0 bases and J by 11 bases, leaving 14 bases between them. Germline assignment: CDR1 DFQATT and CDR2 SNEGSKA (reference sequence). The CDR3 sequence is 14 residues long. The CDR3 nucleotides read TGCAGTGCTAGAGATCAAGGGGCCAGTCCACCCCTCCACTTT. Translation gives CSARDQGASPPLHF.

V and J are TRBV29-1 and TRBJ1-2; 10 bases align to TRBD1. This CDR3 region has 14 residues. The V and J ends lost 7 bases and 2 bases, in that order; junction bases with no gene match: 7. Germline loops: CDR1 SQVTM, CDR2 ANQGSEA. DNA for the CDR3: TGCAGCGCTGGGGGGACAGGGGCCAACTATGGCTACACCTTC. It yields the protein CSAGGTGANYGYTF. The whole variable domain, filled in from reference TRBV29-1 and TRBJ1-2, reads SAVISQKPSRDICQRGTSLTIQCQVDSQVTMMFWYRQQPGQSLTLIATANQGSEATYESGFVIDKFPISRPNLTFSTLTVSNMSPEDSSIYLCSAGGTGANYGYTFGSGTRLTVV.

This clonotype was seen repeatedly, ten times or more. The chain joins TRBV20-1 to TRBJ2-1; no clear D. Germline CDR1 is DFQATT and CDR2 is SNEGSKA (reference sequence). The CDR3 spans 13 residues. V was trimmed by 3 bases and J by 3 bases, leaving 9 bases between them. DNA for the CDR3: TGCAGTGCTAGTCGGCTCAACTACAATGAGCAGTTCTTC. Residues: CSASRLNYNEQFF.

As concerns this clonotype: A much larger clonotype is one base distant, so this may be a read error. The conserved phenylalanine or tryptophan normally closing the CDR3 is absent here, so this likely arose from a read error. V and J are TRBV9 and TRBJ2-3; D not certain. Per the germline V gene, CDR1 is SGDLS and CDR2 is YYNGEE. V lost 2 bases and J lost 1, with 8 bases in between. The CDR3 runs to 14 residues. The CDR3, as DNA: TGTGCCAGCAGCGTTACTCCGGGCACAGATACGCAGTATGTT. It specifies CASSVTPGTDTQYV.

In this sample, this clonotype turned up many times. The chain has TRBV7-9 and TRBJ2-7; D gene unclear. The CDR3 is made up of 13 amino acids. Germline values: CDR1 SEHNR, CDR2 FQNEAQ (reference sequence). The V gene lost 2 bases and the J gene lost 5 bases, with 10 bases spanning the gap. The CDR3, as DNA: TGTGCCAGCAGCTTAACCTCAGATAACGAGCAGTACTTC. Protein: CASSLTSDNEQYF.

This clonotype was seen at least ten times. CDR3 nucleotide sequence: TGCGCCAGCAGCGTCGGGACTAGCGGAATGTACGAGCAGTACTTC. Its translation: CASSVGTSGMYEQYF. The chain has TRBV5-1 and TRBJ2-7; 11 bases line up with TRBD2. CDR1 is SGHRS and CDR2 is YFSETQ in the germline V gene. This CDR3 region has 15 residues. V lost 4 bases to trimming and J lost 4 bases; unmatched junction nucleotides: 7.

This clonotype appeared a few times. The CDR3 sequence: CASSERVAGGYTF. The CDR3 DNA sequence: TGTGCCAGCAGTGAAAGGGTAGCGGGAGGCTACACCTTC. The chain recombines TRBV2 with TRBJ1-2; D call uncertain. The CDR3 length is 13 residues. Germline CDR1 is SNHLY and CDR2 is FYNNEI. Trimming left V 2 bases short and J 8 bases short, with 12 bases between.

The CDR3 here is CAWSVGAGETQYF. The CDR3 bases are TGTGCCTGGAGTGTAGGGGCAGGAGAGACCCAGTACTTC. The V and J genes are TRBV30 and TRBJ2-5, with D maybe TRBD1 (5 bases). This CDR3 contains 13 residues. From germline, CDR1 is GTSNPN and CDR2 SVGIG (reference sequence). Trimming cost V 0 bases and J 4 bases, with 9 bases left between them.

This clonotype was detected only a few times. The gene calls are TRBV9 and TRBJ1-6; no firm D call. Trimming took 5 bases from V and 0 from J, leaving 9 bases between them. The CDR3 runs 15 residues. Germline V CDR1 and CDR2: SGDLS, YYNGEE. CDR3 sequence reads: CASSPVSSYNSPLHF. Written as DNA, the CDR3 is TGTGCCAGCAGTCCCGTGAGCTCCTATAATTCACCCCTCCACTTT.

This clonotype was seen many times. V gene TRBV9 combines with J gene TRBJ1-3; 7 bases match TRBD1. J gave up 0 bases and V 2 bases, and 2 bases lay outside the gene matches. The CDR3 loop spans 15 amino acids. Germline V gene lookup returns CDR1 SGDLS and CDR2 YYNGEE. The DNA for the CDR3 is TGTGCCAGCAGCGTGACAGGGAGCTCTGGAAACACCATATATTTT. This codes for CASSVTGSSGNTIYF.

The V gene is TRBV7-3, the J gene TRBJ2-1; TRBD2 is a possible D gene (5 bases). Trimming removed 1 base from V and 0 bases from J, with 13 bases in between. In germline, CDR1 is SGHTA, CDR2 FQGTGA. The CDR3 spans 17 residues. The CDR3, as DNA: TGTGCCAGCAGCTTAATTGGCCCTACTAGCTCCTACAATGAGCAGTTCTTC. The encoded protein is CASSLIGPTSSYNEQFF. Based on the CDR3 plus reference TRBV7-3 and TRBJ2-1, the full variable domain is GAGVSQTPSNKVTEKGKYVELRCDPISGHTALYWYRQSLGQGPEFLIYFQGTGAADDSGLPNDRFFAVRPEGSVSTLKIQRTERGDSAVYLCASSLIGPTSSYNEQFFGPGTRLTVL.

With respect to this clonotype: A clone one base away is much larger, so this may be a read error. V usage is TRBV19 and J usage is TRBJ2-2, with D perhaps being TRBD1 or TRBD2 (5 bases each). CDR1 is LNHDA, CDR2 SQIVND, per germline (reference sequence). The V and J ends lost 6 bases and 0 bases respectively, with 11 bases between them. The CDR3 sequence is 15 residues long. CDR3: CASRPGRTNTGELFF. In DNA form, the CDR3 reads TGTGCCAGTAGACCGGGACGGACGAACACCGGGGAGCTGTTTTTT. The full variable domain, in which reference TRBV19 and TRBJ2-2 provide the parts outside the CDR3, is DGGITQSPKYLFRKEGQNVTLSCEQNLNHDAMYWYRQDPGQGLRLIYYSQIVNDFQKGDIAEGYSVSREKKESFPLTVTSAQKNPTAFYLCASRPGRTNTGELFFGEGSRLTVL.